Following are 20 T cell receptor beta chains from one sample sequenced in a study of vaccination and CD4 T cells after COVID-19. The Oncomine TCR Beta short-read assay sequenced DNA from cultured CD4+ T cells. TCRdb fed the PCR reads into MiXCR, producing one record per CDR3 protein. The profile shows a few thousand distinct CDR3 sequences, under 25% of them singletons. Specified treatment: roughly 10-day PBMC culture with coronavirus spike peptide pools or control peptides (ViraFEST assay). No antigen has been identified for these receptors. The material sequenced was CD4+ T cells from blood, cultured in vitro. All receptors come from a human donor who had recovered from COVID-19.

This clonotype came up a few times. This rearrangement joins TRBV5-4 to TRBJ2-3; perhaps TRBD2 as D (6 bases). V lost 0 bases and J lost 1, with 9 bases in between. The V gene's germline CDR1 is SGHNT and CDR2 YYREEE (reference sequence). The CDR3 is 15 amino acids. The CDR3 sequence is CASSLAGVGTDTQYF. CDR3 coding DNA: TGTGCCAGCAGCTTGGCGGGGGTTGGCACAGATACGCAGTATTTT.

The J gene is TRBJ2-5, the V gene TRBV5-6; D is unresolved. This CDR3 region has 13 residues. V was cut by 0 bases and J by 4 bases, with 7 bases left in between. Germline lookup yields CDR1 SGHDT and CDR2 YYEEEE. This CDR3 is CASSLDNRETQYF. Here the CDR3 DNA reads TGTGCCAGCAGCTTGGACAATCGAGAGACCCAGTACTTC.

The chain employs TRBV14 and TRBJ1-1, with D possibly being TRBD1 (5 bases). Per germline, CDR1 SGHDN and CDR2 FVKESK. V shed 4 bases and J shed 4 bases, with 10 bases lying between them. The CDR3 runs to 13 residues. The CDR3 DNA follows: TGTGCCAGCAGCCTCACAGGTCCCACTGAAGCTTTCTTT. It translates to CASSLTGPTEAFF.

In its sample, this clonotype was seen a few times. V gene TRBV5-1 combines with J gene TRBJ2-7; D is ambiguous. Germline V gives CDR1 SGHRS, CDR2 YFSETQ. Trimming pared 0 bases from V and 1 base from J, leaving 8 bases between. CDR3 length: 14 residues. CDR3 in amino acids: CASSLVLSSYEQYF. For the CDR3, the DNA is TGCGCCAGCAGCTTGGTGTTGTCTTCCTACGAGCAGTACTTC.

This clonotype was detected once. The V gene is TRBV3-1, the J gene TRBJ1-6, with D maybe TRBD1 (5 bases). Trimming stripped 0 bases from V and 9 bases from J, with 15 bases between. This CDR3 comprises 16 residues. Germline values: CDR1 LGHDT, CDR2 YNNKEL (reference sequence). The CDR3 region has the DNA TGTGCCAGCAGCCAAGATGTCGTAGGGGCAGGTTCACCCCTCCACTTT. Translated, it gives CASSQDVVGAGSPLHF.

The rearrangement links TRBV27 to TRBJ1-4; TRBD1 matches 7 bases. Germline V gene sequence: CDR1 MNHEY, CDR2 SMNVEV (reference sequence). There are 16 residues in the CDR3. After removal of 6 bases from V and 8 bases from J, the junction contained 15 bases not matched to a gene. This CDR3 reads CASSNQMDRHKEKLFF. CDR3 nucleotide sequence: TGTGCCAGCAGCAATCAGATGGACAGGCACAAGGAAAAACTGTTTTTT.

This clonotype is medium-sized within its sample. The chain has TRBV7-9 and TRBJ2-5, with 7 bases aligning to TRBD2. CDR3 length: 15 residues. Germline CDR1 SEHNR, CDR2 FQNEAQ (reference sequence). V lost 1 base, J lost 1 base, and 3 bases stayed unmatched. CDR3 coding DNA: TGTGCCAGCAGCTTAGGCGGGGGACCCCAAGAGACCCAGTACTTC. This encodes CASSLGGGPQETQYF.

This rearrangement joins TRBV7-2 to TRBJ2-7; the match to TRBD2 covers 15 bases. Trimming removed 0 bases from V and 0 bases from J; junction bases left unmatched: 3. Germline values: CDR1 SGHTA, CDR2 FQGNSA. This CDR3 is 18 amino acids long. The CDR3 region is CASSLAGTSGGYSYEQYF. CDR3 bases: TGTGCCAGCAGCTTAGCGGGGACTAGCGGGGGGTACTCCTACGAGCAGTACTTC.

The gene calls are TRBV7-6 and TRBJ2-1; 12 bases align to TRBD2. The CDR3 runs 16 residues. The V segment lost 4 bases and the J segment 5 bases; nucleotides outside the gene matches: 6. CDR1 is SGHVS, CDR2 FNYEAQ, per germline. The CDR3 loop reads CASSSGLAGYHNEQFF. Written as DNA, the CDR3 is TGTGCCAGCAGCTCAGGACTAGCGGGGTACCACAATGAGCAGTTCTTC.

There are a few counts of this clonotype. The rearrangement joins TRBV5-4 to TRBJ2-3; 8 positions match TRBD2. V shed 4 bases and J 6 bases; nucleotides not matched to a gene: 13. Germline V gene data show CDR1 as SGHNT and CDR2 as YYREEE (reference sequence). The CDR3 loop spans 16 amino acids. The CDR3 region has the DNA TGTGCCAGCAGCGATGCGAGCGGGGGAGTACGGGATACGCAGTATTTT. This gives the protein CASSDASGGVRDTQYF.

The chain couples TRBV5-1 to TRBJ2-3, with D possibly matching TRBD2 (6 bases). The germline V gene has CDR1 SGHRS and CDR2 YFSETQ. The ends were cut back, 0 bases at V and 3 bases at J, with 8 bases in the middle. CDR3 length equals 14 residues. CDR3 in DNA: TGCGCCAGCAGCTTGGAGGCGGGGACAGATACGCAGTATTTT. This gives the protein CASSLEAGTDTQYF.

The sample holds a few counts of this clonotype. The chain links TRBV6-2 or TRBV6-3 to TRBJ2-7; TRBD2 matches 11 bases. The CDR3 totals 15 residues. CDR1 is MNHEY and CDR2 is SVGEGT in the germline V gene. V lost 6 bases, J lost 2 bases, and 6 bases stayed unmatched. DNA for the CDR3: TGTGCCAGCAGGTCGACTAGCGGGGTAACCTACGAGCAGTACTTC. Protein: CASRSTSGVTYEQYF.

Here the CDR3 DNA reads TGCGCCAGCAGCCTGGGAAGGGACACTGAAGCTTTCTTT. Translated: CASSLGRDTEAFF. This rearrangement joins TRBV5-1 to TRBJ1-1; no firm D call. The CDR3 consists of 13 residues. Trimming left V 4 bases short and J 3 bases short, with 10 bases between. Germline-derived CDR1 and CDR2 are SGHRS and YFSETQ. Full variable domain (missing parts from reference TRBV5-1 and TRBJ1-1): KAGVTQTPRYLIKTRGQQVTLSCSPISGHRSVSWYQQTPGQGLQFLFEYFSETQRNKGNFPGRFSGRQFSNSRSEMNVSTLELGDSALYLCASSLGRDTEAFFGQGTRLTVV.

The chain recombines TRBV30 with TRBJ2-7; weak D call: TRBD1 (5 bases). CDR3 length equals 13 residues. Trimming cost V 4 bases and J 2 bases, with 12 bases left between them. Germline V gene sequence: CDR1 GTSNPN, CDR2 SVGIG (reference sequence). In nucleotides, the CDR3 is TGTGCCTGGAATCCCGACAGTGCCTACGAGCAGTACTTC. This codes for CAWNPDSAYEQYF.

This sequence joins TRBV6-1 and TRBJ1-5, with D unresolved. The CDR3 loop spans 12 amino acids. V was clipped by 4 bases and J by 4 bases, with 5 bases between them. In germline, CDR1 is MNHNS, CDR2 SASEGT. CDR3 nucleotide sequence: TGTGCCAGCAGTGGGCGGAATCAGCCCCAGCATTTT. This codes for CASSGRNQPQHF.

The gene calls are TRBV2 and TRBJ2-1; 7 positions agree with TRBD2. Trimming at V came to 3 bases and at J to 6 bases, leaving 14 bases not matched to a gene. Germline V gives CDR1 SNHLY, CDR2 FYNNEI. This CDR3 is built from 17 residues. The CDR3 is CASSDLGGLGLINEQFF. CDR3 nucleotide sequence: TGTGCCAGCAGTGACTTAGGCGGACTAGGGCTGATCAATGAGCAGTTCTTC.

Written as DNA, the CDR3 is TGCGCCAGCAGCTTGGTAGCCGGCCTTAGCGGGTCCTACGAGCAGTACTTC. Residues: CASSLVAGLSGSYEQYF. J is TRBJ2-7 and V is TRBV5-1, with 7 bases matching TRBD2. Trimming removed 0 bases from V and 1 base from J; junction bases left unmatched: 10. CDR1 and CDR2 (germline): SGHRS, YFSETQ. The CDR3 covers 17 residues.

This chain joins TRBV6-1 and TRBJ2-7; TRBD2 agrees at 7 bases. The CDR3 covers 14 residues. In germline, CDR1 is MNHNS, CDR2 SASEGT. J was trimmed by 1 base and V by 8 bases; bases with no gene match: 8. This chain's CDR3 is CASFLGGLSYEQYF. The CDR3 DNA sequence: TGTGCCAGCTTTTTGGGAGGGCTTTCCTACGAGCAGTACTTC.

This chain links TRBV25-1 with TRBJ2-2, with TRBD2 as a possible D gene (5 bases). Trimming removed 2 bases at V and 7 bases at J, with 17 bases between. From germline, CDR1 is MGHDK and CDR2 SYGVNS. The length of the CDR3 is 16 residues. CDR3 bases: TGTGCCAGCAGTGAAAGGGCAGGTGGTCGGGACGGGGAGCTGTTTTTT. It is translated as CASSERAGGRDGELFF. Variable domain in full (rest from reference TRBV25-1 and TRBJ2-2): EADIYQTPRYLVIGTGKKITLECSQTMGHDKMYWYQQDPGMELHLIHYSYGVNSTEKGDLSSESTVSRIRTEHFPLTLESARPSHTSQYLCASSERAGGRDGELFFGEGSRLTVL.

This clonotype has more than one count but fewer than ten. The rearrangement uses TRBV20-1 and TRBJ1-2; maybe TRBD1 (5 bases). CDR3 length equals 17 residues. Germline assignment: CDR1 DFQATT and CDR2 SNEGSKA (reference sequence). V was cut by 5 bases and J by 1 base, with 23 bases left in between. This CDR3 is CSALPPPGQGNNYGYTF. CDR3 nucleotide sequence: TGCAGTGCTTTACCCCCCCCCGGGCAGGGCAATAACTATGGCTACACCTTC.